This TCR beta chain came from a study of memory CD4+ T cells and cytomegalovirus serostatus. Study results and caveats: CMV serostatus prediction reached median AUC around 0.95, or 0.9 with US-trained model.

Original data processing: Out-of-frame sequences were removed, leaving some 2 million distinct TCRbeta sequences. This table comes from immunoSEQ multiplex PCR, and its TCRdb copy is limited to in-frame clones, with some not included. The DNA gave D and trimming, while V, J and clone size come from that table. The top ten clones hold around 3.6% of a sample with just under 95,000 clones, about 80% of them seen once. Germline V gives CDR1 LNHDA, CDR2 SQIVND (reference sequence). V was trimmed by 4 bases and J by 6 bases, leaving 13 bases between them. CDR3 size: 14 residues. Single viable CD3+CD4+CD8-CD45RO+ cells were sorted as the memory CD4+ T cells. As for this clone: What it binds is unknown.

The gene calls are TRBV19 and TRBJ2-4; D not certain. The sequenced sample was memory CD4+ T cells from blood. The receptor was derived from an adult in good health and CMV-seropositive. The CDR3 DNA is TGTGCCAGTAGTACCCCCGTGTGGGGAAACATTCAGTACTTC. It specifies CASSTPVWGNIQYF.